These 7 T cell receptor beta chains came from one sample sequenced in a study of blood T cells in healthy people across ages. A sample-barcoded 5' primer and a J-beta primer mix were used in a second PCR of roughly 7 to 11 cycles. One entry per CDR3 protein, called by TCRdb with MiXCR from the 5' RACE reads. The sample holds 910,000 or so distinct CDR3 sequences, roughly 51% seen once. Source material: blood. Source of these receptors: a woman aged 55-70 years in good health.

V and J are TRBV29-1 and TRBJ2-5; 9 bases align to TRBD2. From germline, CDR1 is SQVTM and CDR2 ANQGSEA. The CDR3 covers 16 residues. Germline trimming cut 5 bases from V and 2 bases from J; bases unmatched to any gene: 12. In DNA, the CDR3 is TGCAGCGTTAGGACCCCGAGGCTAGCGGGACAAGAGACCCAGTACTTC. It translates to CSVRTPRLAGQETQYF.

The chain carries TRBV6-5 and TRBJ2-7; D may be TRBD2 (6 bases). The CDR3 loop spans 16 amino acids. Trimming removed 6 bases from V and 2 bases from J, with 20 bases in between. The germline CDR1 and CDR2 sequences are MNHEY and SVGAGI. The chain's CDR3 is CASSRNIGTRAYEQYF. In DNA form, the CDR3 reads TGTGCCAGCAGCCGAAACATCGGGACTCGAGCCTACGAGCAGTACTTC.

The CDR3 nucleotides read TGCAGTGCTAGTGTCGGGACAGGAGGGTGGAGGGACGAGCAGTACTTC. As protein: CSASVGTGGWRDEQYF. V is TRBV20-1 and J is TRBJ2-7, with TRBD1 identical over 8 bases. Germline loops: CDR1 DFQATT, CDR2 SNEGSKA (reference sequence). This CDR3 contains 16 residues. V trimming: 3 bases; J trimming: 5 bases; junction bases outside the gene matches: 15.

The gene calls are TRBV12-5 and TRBJ2-3, with 8 bases lining up with TRBD2. Losses at the gene ends were 0 bases for V and 8 bases for J; bases not matched to a gene: 10. The CDR3 covers 16 residues. Germline V lookup: CDR1 LGHNT, CDR2 FRNRAP. CDR3 sequence: CASGLVLGREVGTQYF. Here the CDR3 DNA reads TGTGCTAGTGGTTTGGTACTAGGGCGGGAGGTCGGTACGCAGTATTTT. The whole variable domain, filled in from reference TRBV12-5 and TRBJ2-3, reads DARVTQTPRHKVTEMGQEVTMRCQPILGHNTVFWYRQTMMQGLELLAYFRNRAPLDDSGMPKDRFSAEMPDATLATLKIQPSEPRDSAVYFCASGLVLGREVGTQYFGPGTRLTVL.

This clonotype was recorded only once. The CDR3 spells CASSKRTSGRRPYEQYF. The CDR3 DNA sequence: TGTGCCAGCAGCAAACGGACTAGCGGGAGGAGGCCCTACGAGCAGTACTTC. The rearrangement uses TRBV21-1 and TRBJ2-7; TRBD2, the table's D call, lacks a check against the DNA. TRBV21-1 is a documented pseudogene. The CDR3 is made up of 17 amino acids.

This chain connects TRBV11-2 to TRBJ2-7, with TRBD2 as a possible D gene (5 bases). This CDR3 spans 12 amino acids. With 8 bases removed from V and 2 bases from J, the gap between germline ends came to 10 bases. The germline gives CDR1 SGHAT, CDR2 FQNNGV. In DNA, the CDR3 is TGTGCCAGCGGGAGAAGCACCTACGAGCAGTACTTC. Residues: CASGRSTYEQYF.

CDR3 DNA: TGCAGTGCTAGAGAGGGCAATGAGCAGTTCTTC. Amino acid sequence: CSAREGNEQFF. The chain couples TRBV20-1 to TRBJ2-1; D is unresolved. Germline V gene sequence: CDR1 DFQATT, CDR2 SNEGSKA (reference sequence). Trimming took off 0 bases at V and 6 bases at J, with 3 bases between the two ends. The CDR3 covers 11 residues.